The 28 T cell receptor beta chains reported below all come from one sample, sequenced in a study of cytomegalovirus exposure and HLA in healthy donors. Amplification used 60 Vbeta primers and 13 Jbeta primers. Sequencing was performed with immunoSEQ multiplex PCR; in TCRdb, only in-frame clones are kept and a portion is missing. Of under 95,000 clones listed, approximately 82% were seen once; the top ten hold under 2.5%. What was sequenced was PBMCs. The receptors stem from a man aged 35 to 55 in good health and CMV-seronegative.

This clone appeared a few times. The CDR3 here is CASRGTTTNEKLFF. CDR3 bases: TGCGCCAGCAGGGGGACAACAACTAATGAAAAACTGTTTTTT. This chain joins TRBV5-1 and TRBJ1-4; perhaps TRBD1 as D (6 bases). Germline CDR1 and CDR2: SGHRS and YFSETQ. Trimming cost V 5 bases and J 0 bases, with 8 bases left between them. This CDR3 contains 14 residues.

The rearrangement joins TRBV10-3 to TRBJ1-2; tentatively, D is TRBD1 (5 bases). Germline CDR1 is ENHRY and CDR2 is SYGVKD. The CDR3 is 13 amino acids. V was pared by 3 bases and J by 4 bases, with 9 bases between. The CDR3 reads CAISDGGSYGYTF. The DNA for the CDR3 is TGTGCCATCAGTGATGGGGGGAGCTATGGCTACACCTTC.

The gene calls are TRBV28 and TRBJ1-6; no definite D call. With 3 bases removed from V and 8 bases from J, the gap between germline ends came to 8 bases. This CDR3 spans 13 amino acids. CDR1 is MDHEN, CDR2 SYDVKM, per germline. CDR3 coding DNA: TGTGCCAGCAGTTTGCTCACGGATTCACCCCTCCACTTT. Amino acids: CASSLLTDSPLHF.

The chain employs TRBV29-1 and TRBJ2-3; 7 bases are a match to TRBD1. The CDR3 runs 14 residues. J was trimmed by 0 bases and V by 4 bases; bases with no gene match: 4. From germline, CDR1 is SQVTM and CDR2 ANQGSEA. The CDR3 nucleotides are TGCAGCGTTGTCCTCAGGGGGAGCACAGATACGCAGTATTTT. It codes for CSVVLRGSTDTQYF.

The chain has TRBV5-4 and TRBJ1-2; no clear D. Trimming removed 0 bases from V and 0 bases from J, with 9 bases in between. The CDR3 is made up of 15 amino acids. Per germline, CDR1 SGHNT and CDR2 YYREEE (reference sequence). CDR3 sequence (DNA): TGTGCCAGCAGCTTGGTAGGAGTTACTAACTATGGCTACACCTTC. Amino acid sequence: CASSLVGVTNYGYTF.

The chain uses TRBV15 and TRBJ2-3; 8 bases match TRBD2. The CDR3 is 17 residues long. V lost 0 bases to trimming and J lost 5 bases; unmatched junction nucleotides: 10. Germline V gene sequence: CDR1 LNHNV, CDR2 YYDKDF (reference sequence). This chain's CDR3 is CATSRDSIAGGEDTQYF. CDR3 sequence (DNA): TGTGCCACCAGCAGAGATTCCATTGCGGGGGGAGAAGATACGCAGTATTTT.

The rearrangement uses TRBV30 and TRBJ1-1, with 7 nucleotides matching TRBD1. CDR3 size: 14 residues. The V segment lost 5 bases and the J segment 1 base; nucleotides outside the gene matches: 7. Germline CDR1 is GTSNPN and CDR2 is SVGIG (reference sequence). The CDR3 coding sequence is TGTGCCTGGTACAGGGGCCGACAGAACACTGAAGCTTTCTTT. Translation: CAWYRGRQNTEAFF.

The DNA for the CDR3 is TGTGCCAGCAGTTCATACTCTAGCTTTCCCACCTACGAGCAGTACTTC. Residues: CASSSYSSFPTYEQYF. This chain uses TRBV27 with TRBJ2-7, with D maybe TRBD2 (5 bases). CDR1 and CDR2 (germline): MNHEY, SMNVEV (reference sequence). This CDR3 spans 16 amino acids. Trimming took 4 bases from V and 2 from J, leaving 18 bases between them.

The chain carries TRBV6-4 and TRBJ1-2; 8 bases are a match to TRBD1. The CDR3 contains 15 residues. Germline values: CDR1 MRHNA, CDR2 SNTAGT. J lost 2 bases, V lost 4 bases, and 6 bases had no gene match. Here the CDR3 DNA reads TGTGCCAGCAGTGTAGGACAGGGCGCCAACTATGGCTACACCTTC. Amino acid sequence: CASSVGQGANYGYTF.

This chain joins TRBV14 and TRBJ2-5; 9 positions agree with TRBD2. The CDR3 runs 18 residues. CDR1 and CDR2 from the germline V gene are SGHDN and FVKESK. With V trimmed by 0 bases and J by 1 base, 9 bases remained unmatched. The CDR3 sequence is CASSQDYSLAGIQETQYF. The CDR3 nucleotides are TGTGCCAGCAGCCAAGATTATTCGCTAGCGGGGATCCAAGAGACCCAGTACTTC.

The chain couples TRBV4-1 to TRBJ1-2, with D unclear. Trimming took off 1 base at V and 5 bases at J, with 11 bases between the two ends. This CDR3 contains 14 residues. Germline CDR1 and CDR2: MGHRA and YSYEKL. This CDR3 reads CASSQGSHLYGYTF. Here the CDR3 DNA reads TGCGCCAGCAGCCAAGGTTCGCATCTATATGGCTACACCTTC.

The V and J genes are TRBV6-5 and TRBJ2-6, with D maybe TRBD2 (5 bases). This CDR3 spans 15 amino acids. Germline assignment: CDR1 MNHEY and CDR2 SVGAGI. V was pared by 5 bases and J by 0 bases, with 8 bases between. CDR3 loop: CASSKTTSGANVLTF. The DNA of the CDR3 is TGTGCCAGCAGTAAGACTACCTCTGGGGCCAACGTCCTGACTTTC.

The rearrangement uses TRBV5-1 and TRBJ2-6; a possible D gene is TRBD1 (6 bases). The V end lost 5 bases, the J end lost 0 bases, and 9 bases lay between the germline ends. CDR1 and CDR2 (germline): SGHRS, YFSETQ. The CDR3 runs to 15 residues. The CDR3 coding sequence is TGCGCCAGCAGAGTGGACAGCTCTGGGGCCAACGTCCTGACTTTC. Translating gives CASRVDSSGANVLTF.

J is TRBJ1-1 and V is TRBV5-4; the match to TRBD1 covers 7 bases. This CDR3 is built from 15 residues. Germline trimming cut 8 bases from V and 0 bases from J; bases unmatched to any gene: 10. Germline CDR1 SGHNT, CDR2 YYREEE (reference sequence). CDR3 DNA: TGTGCCAGTGTAAACAGGGGAGGACTGAACACTGAAGCTTTCTTT. Protein: CASVNRGGLNTEAFF.

About this clone itself: The sample has other DNA sequences that encode this CDR3 too. The chain recombines TRBV28 with TRBJ1-2; tentatively, D is TRBD1 (6 bases). Germline-derived CDR1 and CDR2 are MDHEN and SYDVKM. The ends were cut back, 2 bases at V and 5 bases at J, with 12 bases in the middle. The CDR3 has 14 amino acids. CDR3 bases: TGTGCCAGCAGTTTAGGGGGGGCAGGGTATGGCTACACCTTC. It yields the protein CASSLGGAGYGYTF.

This clone was recorded many times. The chain couples TRBV5-6 to TRBJ1-1, with D unresolved. This CDR3 comprises 15 residues. Between the trimmed V and J ends, which lost 0 bases and 5 bases, there was a span of 14 bases. Per germline, CDR1 SGHDT and CDR2 YYEEEE. The CDR3 sequence: CASSLGIRGLTEAFF. The CDR3 DNA reads TGTGCCAGCAGCTTGGGGATTCGGGGTTTGACTGAAGCTTTCTTT.

The chain couples TRBV2 to TRBJ2-5; TRBD2 aligns across 8 bases. With 0 bases clipped from V and 2 bases from J, the junction kept 2 bases outside the gene matches. Germline-derived CDR1 and CDR2 are SNHLY and FYNNEI. CDR3 length: 15 amino acids. The CDR3 protein is CASSEASGGQETQYF. The CDR3 DNA reads TGTGCCAGCAGTGAAGCGAGCGGGGGACAAGAGACCCAGTACTTC. The full variable domain, completed using reference TRBV2 and TRBJ2-5, is EPEVTQTPSHQVTQMGQEVILRCVPISNHLYFYWYRQILGQKVEFLVSFYNNEISEKSEIFDDQFSVERPDGSNFTLKIRSTKLEDSAMYFCASSEASGGQETQYFGPGTRLLVL.

This clone is a singleton in its sample. V and J are TRBV5-6 and TRBJ2-1; D possibly corresponds to TRBD2 (5 bases). Germline CDR1 is SGHDT and CDR2 is YYEEEE. V gave up 0 bases and J gave up 2 bases, with 12 bases separating them. The CDR3 extends over 16 amino acids. Here the CDR3 reads CASSLADGLAYNEQFF. CDR3 nucleotide sequence: TGTGCCAGCAGCTTGGCTGACGGACTCGCCTACAATGAGCAGTTCTTC.

The chain has TRBV9 and TRBJ2-1; 7 bases agree with TRBD2. V shed 0 bases and J 12 bases; nucleotides not matched to a gene: 9. Per the germline V gene, CDR1 is SGDLS and CDR2 is YYNGEE. This CDR3 has 14 residues. The CDR3 nucleotides read TGTGCCAGCAGCGTAGGCACGGGGGGACTGGTGCAGTTCTTC. It translates to CASSVGTGGLVQFF. Combining the CDR3 with reference TRBV9 and TRBJ2-1 gives the whole variable domain DSGVTQTPKHLITATGQRVTLRCSPRSGDLSVYWYQQSLDQGLQFLIQYYNGEERAKGNILERFSAQQFPDLHSELNLSSLELGDSALYFCASSVGTGGLVQFFGPGTRLTVL.

This clone occurred once. The chain uses TRBV28 and TRBJ1-6; 9 positions match TRBD1. Per germline, CDR1 MDHEN and CDR2 SYDVKM. The J segment lost 12 bases and the V segment lost 5 bases, leaving 8 bases of the junction unmatched. The CDR3 spans 14 residues. As DNA, the CDR3 is TGTGCCAGCAGTGGTCCGCGACAGGGGGGACCCCTCCACTTT. It specifies CASSGPRQGGPLHF.

The chain has TRBV9 and TRBJ2-7; perhaps TRBD1 as D (5 bases). CDR3 length: 15 residues. V was cut by 4 bases and J by 2 bases, with 16 bases left in between. Germline V gene lookup returns CDR1 SGDLS and CDR2 YYNGEE. For the CDR3, the DNA is TGTGCCAGCAGCCGCGATTTTACAGGAGCCTACGAGCAGTACTTC. Translation: CASSRDFTGAYEQYF. Full variable domain (rest looked up from reference TRBV9 and TRBJ2-7): DSGVTQTPKHLITATGQRVTLRCSPRSGDLSVYWYQQSLDQGLQFLIQYYNGEERAKGNILERFSAQQFPDLHSELNLSSLELGDSALYFCASSRDFTGAYEQYFGPGTRLTVT.

The V and J genes are TRBV5-4 and TRBJ1-1; no clear D. The CDR3 runs 15 residues. Germline CDR1 and CDR2: SGHNT and YYREEE (reference sequence). V shed 0 bases and J shed 0 bases, with 9 bases lying between them. The CDR3 DNA is TGTGCCAGCAGCTTGGCGGGAGACATGAACACTGAAGCTTTCTTT. Its translation is CASSLAGDMNTEAFF. The complete variable domain, with remaining parts taken from reference TRBV5-4 and TRBJ1-1, reads ETGVTQSPTHLIKTRGQQVTLRCSSQSGHNTVSWYQQALGQGPQFIFQYYREEENGRGNFPPRFSGLQFPNYSSELNVNALELDDSALYLCASSLAGDMNTEAFFGQGTRLTVV.

The chain couples TRBV27 to TRBJ2-7, with a tentative D call TRBD2 (7 bases). The CDR3 sequence is 15 residues long. The germline gives CDR1 MNHEY, CDR2 SMNVEV (reference sequence). V was trimmed by 4 bases and J by 2 bases, leaving 15 bases between them. DNA for the CDR3: TGTGCCAGCAGTTGGAGGGAGGGGGGCCCCTACGAGCAGTACTTC. Protein: CASSWREGGPYEQYF.

The J gene is TRBJ2-3, the V gene TRBV28; 11 nucleotides match TRBD2. Germline CDR1 and CDR2: MDHEN and SYDVKM. V lost 6 bases and J lost 2; bases outside the gene matches: 13. CDR3 size: 18 residues. The CDR3 loop reads CASSTIKLAGEDTDTQYF. CDR3 sequence (DNA): TGTGCCAGCAGCACTATAAAACTAGCGGGGGAGGACACAGATACGCAGTATTTT.

This clone turned up a few times. The V and J genes are TRBV15 and TRBJ1-3, with D perhaps matching TRBD1 (6 bases). The V and J ends lost 0 bases and 1 base respectively, with 22 bases between them. The CDR3 extends over 20 amino acids. Germline CDR1 is LNHNV and CDR2 is YYDKDF (reference sequence). Written as DNA, the CDR3 is TGTGCCACCAGCAGAGATATCGGACAGTTGGATACCGTTTCTGGAAACACCATATATTTT. This encodes CATSRDIGQLDTVSGNTIYF.

This clone was detected a few times. The genes are TRBV5-6 and TRBJ2-7; D uncertain. CDR1 is SGHDT, CDR2 YYEEEE, per germline. V dropped 0 bases and J dropped 2 bases, with 6 bases sitting between them. The CDR3 spans 13 residues. DNA for the CDR3: TGTGCCAGCAGCTTGGTTAAAACCTACGAGCAGTACTTC. This translates into CASSLVKTYEQYF. The complete variable domain, with remaining parts taken from reference TRBV5-6 and TRBJ2-7, reads DAGVTQSPTHLIKTRGQQVTLRCSPKSGHDTVSWYQQALGQGPQFIFQYYEEEERQRGNFPDRFSGHQFPNYSSELNVNALLLGDSALYLCASSLVKTYEQYFGPGTRLTVT.

The chain employs TRBV15 and TRBJ1-1; D might be TRBD1 (6 bases). The CDR3 runs 18 residues. V was trimmed by 4 bases and J by 1 base, leaving 22 bases between them. Germline CDR1 LNHNV, CDR2 YYDKDF (reference sequence). This CDR3 is CATSKSGAPGQKNTEAFF. In DNA, the CDR3 is TGTGCCACCAGCAAGAGTGGGGCGCCGGGACAAAAGAACACTGAAGCTTTCTTT.

The rearrangement joins TRBV9 to TRBJ2-1; the D is unclear. Germline V CDR1 and CDR2: SGDLS, YYNGEE. With 3 bases removed from V and 0 bases from J, the gap between germline ends came to 13 bases. The CDR3 extends over 16 amino acids. The chain's CDR3 is CASSGRGESSYNEQFF. The CDR3 DNA reads TGTGCCAGCAGCGGACGAGGAGAGAGCTCCTACAATGAGCAGTTCTTC.